This TCR beta chain appears in the sequencing data of a study of Ad26.COV2.S vaccination and SARS-CoV-2 variants. Study results and caveats: Possible underestimation of total T cell responses by the TCR breadth and depth analyses was noted. Vaccine and placebo recipients had similar non-spike TCR breadth. There was reportedly substantial breadth in spike-specific CD8+ and CD4+ T cell responses after vaccination.

Treatment of the sample: around 19 received Ad26.COV2.S at low or high dose, single or two shots; about 5 received placebo; per-sample allocation not given. Samples analyzed were those drawn on day 63 after the first vaccine or placebo injection. A single count supports this clone. The antigen remains undetermined. Sequencing was performed with immunoSEQ multiplex PCR; in TCRdb, only in-frame clones are kept and a portion is missing. The table includes 320,000 or so clones, approximately 87% detected once. The specimen was peripheral blood, collected in a trial of Ad26.COV2.S vaccine versus placebo. The clonotype comes from a person between 18 and 65 years old who received the Ad26.COV2.S COVID-19 vaccine or a placebo.

CDR3 in amino acids: CASSPRDRGVYGYTF. The CDR3 nucleotides are TGTGCCAGCAGCCCCCGGGACAGGGGAGTCTATGGCTACACCTTC. The chain uses TRBV13 and TRBJ1-2; 10 nucleotides agree with TRBD1. Germline V gives CDR1 PRHDT, CDR2 FYEKMQ (reference sequence). The CDR3 length is 15 residues. Trimming cost V 5 bases and J 4 bases; bases outside gene matches: 7.